This record concerns one T cell receptor (beta chain) sequence. Produced via immunoSEQ multiplex PCR; TCRdb's table is partial and in-frame only. The sample includes fewer than 350,000 clones, roughly 91% seen only once; the top ten take 2% to 2.5%. This specimen comes from a study of blood T cell repertoires in COVID-19. Turning to the study itself: COVID-19 samples from acute and convalescent phases originated in the United States, Italy and Spain. T cells, B-cell-depleted T cells, or PBMCs provided the cDNA or gDNA that served as material.

Participants spanned ages roughly 18 to 95 years and resided in fewer than 30 US areas. Participants' own reports of clinical history determined their cohort assignment. The CDR3 runs to 13 residues. V dropped 5 bases and J dropped 5 bases, with 12 bases sitting between them. In germline, CDR1 is MNHEY, CDR2 SMNVEV (reference sequence). The TCR was taken from a woman aged 40 to 50 with acute COVID-19. Material: PBMCs or T cells enriched from blood (not recorded which). The chain combines TRBV27 with TRBJ1-1; D may be TRBD1 (6 bases). CDR3: CASSPQGWTEAFF. Written as DNA, the CDR3 is TGTGCCAGCAGTCCACAGGGATGGACTGAAGCTTTCTTT.